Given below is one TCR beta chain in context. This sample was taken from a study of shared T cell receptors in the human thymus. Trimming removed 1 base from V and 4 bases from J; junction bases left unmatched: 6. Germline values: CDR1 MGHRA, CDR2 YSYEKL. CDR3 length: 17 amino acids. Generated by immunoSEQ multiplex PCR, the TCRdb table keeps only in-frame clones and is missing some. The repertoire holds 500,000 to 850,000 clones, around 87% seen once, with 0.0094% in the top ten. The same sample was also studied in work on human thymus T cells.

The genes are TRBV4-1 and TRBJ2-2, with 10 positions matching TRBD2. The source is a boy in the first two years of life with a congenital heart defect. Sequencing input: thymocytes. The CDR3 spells CASSQGSGGISTGELFF. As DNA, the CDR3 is TGCGCCAGCAGCCAAGGTAGCGGGGGGATTAGCACCGGGGAGCTGTTTTTT.